This TCR beta chain was sequenced in a study of T-cell memory formation after mild COVID-19 (dated by TCRdb to the early 2020s). With regard to the full study: Most TCR sequence clusters were specific to one of the two donors. Two young, previously healthy adult volunteers made up the cohort, one male and one female. Longitudinal TCRalpha and TCRbeta repertoire sequencing tracked T-cell clones expanding and contracting after mild COVID-19 in a couple of donors. Points the paper makes about the study in general: The study covered only a couple of mild cases, and larger cohorts including severe cases with pre-infection samples were considered necessary. Balanced CD4/CD8 phenotypes were observed for clones contracting from day 15 to 85, whereas a bias towards CD4+ was observed for a second wave of clones expanding from day 15 to 37. Some responding clones were detected in pre-infection memory, which suggested that pre-existing cross-reactive memory T cells had joined the SARS-CoV-2 response. Contracting CD4+ clones turned up mainly in the CM and EM memory subsets, whereas EMRA was where CD8+ clones were enriched. The second-wave clones that peaked on day 37 were not confirmed to be SARS-CoV-2 specific.

V has 5 bases trimmed and J has 6 bases trimmed; junction bases matching no gene number 3. From the cysteine up to the phenylalanine, the CDR3 has a length of 14 residues. Here the CDR3 DNA is all that survives: 42 bases in frame from base 1. TCRdb names Illumina NovaSeq 6000 as the instrument used. Using 5'RACE with constant-segment primers, TCRalpha and TCRbeta cDNA libraries were constructed, with sample barcodes and unique molecular identifiers added in the process. Trizol reagent was used to extract RNA from every sample. Amplification of the libraries took two PCR steps, and the second step added a second sample barcode plus Illumina TruSeq adapters. The libraries were sequenced on an Illumina NovaSeq using 2 x 150 bp paired-end reads. In the paper's pipeline: Demultiplexing of reads and collapsing into UMI-guided consensus sequences were performed with migec v1.2.7. Using mixcr v2.1.11, the UMI consensuses were aligned to TRA and TRB V and J templates and assembled into clonotypes. Clonotypes were classified as expanded or contracted when called significant by both edgeR and NoisET, with noise models trained on biological replicates. For edgeR calls, a false discovery rate-adjusted p below 0.01 and a log2 fold-change threshold of 1 were applied. As an exploratory analysis of dynamics, max-normalized trajectories of the 1000 most abundant clonotypes were examined with PCA combined with hierarchical clustering. Each responding clone was given a CD4 or CD8 phenotype based on the CD4+ and CD8+ repertoires, which had been sequenced separately. TCRdb itself trimmed the public reads at Q25 with fastp, ran MiXCR and retained productive beta chains. Records with the same CDR3 protein are collapsed into one entry carrying the most frequent genes and DNA. The V and J calls come from TCRdb's annotation, not from the publication. Across this sample there are around 130,000 distinct CDR3 sequences, with approximately 6.2% seen only once. Jointly, the top ten make up 2% to 2.5% of the sample.

Turning to this clonotype: Its binding antigen is unknown. Base qualities are not provided; no much larger clone lies one nucleotide away.

Ficoll-Paque density gradient centrifugation was the method used to isolate PBMCs. The source is an adult woman who had mild COVID-19 (a few samples of this study predate the infection). The sample titles of this study are shuffled in the database, so cell type and time point are left out; the donor was told from shared clones. Sequencing was performed on PBMCs or a T cell subset sorted from them (not recorded which). The chain is made from TRBV12-3 or TRBV12-4 and TRBJ1-6, and 8 junction bases match TRBD1. CDR3 reads: CASSNRGFNSPLHF. The nucleotides read TGTGCCAGCAGTAACAGGGGGTTTAATTCACCCCTCCACTTT.